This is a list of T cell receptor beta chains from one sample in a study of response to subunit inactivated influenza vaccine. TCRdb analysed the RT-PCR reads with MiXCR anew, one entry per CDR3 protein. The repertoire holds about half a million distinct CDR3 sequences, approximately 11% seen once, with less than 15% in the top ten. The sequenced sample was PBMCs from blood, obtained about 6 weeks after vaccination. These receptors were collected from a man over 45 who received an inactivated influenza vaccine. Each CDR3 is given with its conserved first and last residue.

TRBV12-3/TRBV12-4 CASSLSGVTYEQYF
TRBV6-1 CASSETLAGSNQPQHF
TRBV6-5 CASSYSLSSYEQYF
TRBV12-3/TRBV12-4 CASSGGQGGSLYEQYF
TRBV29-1 CSTRTGFGTEAFF
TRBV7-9 CASSRLQQPSTDTQYF
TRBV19 CASSVTRSYEQYF
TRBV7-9 CASSTTGVDNYGYTF
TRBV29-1 CSAVASTDTQYF
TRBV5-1 CASSLLQVSGELFF
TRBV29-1 CSAHRGTANTGELFF
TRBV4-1 CASSPEGTSGGINEQFF
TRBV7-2 CASSLARDTETQYF
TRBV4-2 CASRTSGRDGELFF
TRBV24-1 CATSDPTGTDTQYF
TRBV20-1 CSARREGLQFF
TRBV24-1 CATSDFGGHETQYF
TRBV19 CASSFRDRGGNEQFF
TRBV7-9 CASTLDVTGRLHTQYF
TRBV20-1 CSAAGQGNEKLFF
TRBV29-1 CSGWGQGQGAYNEQFF
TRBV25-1 CASSEFSGLSHNEQFF
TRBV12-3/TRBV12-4 CASSFRPLGETQYF
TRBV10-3 CAISERAQNTEAFF
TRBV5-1 CASSLQPGQRAYEQYF
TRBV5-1 CASSVPGPPSTDTQYF
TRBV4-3 CASSQDTAVLGEKLFF
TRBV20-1 CSARDGGIGELFF
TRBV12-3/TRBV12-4 CASSYGQARFVGGRTGELFF
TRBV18 CASSPGQFPDTQYF
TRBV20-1 CSATKRRSGPEAFF
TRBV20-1 CSARRVVYMGSSYEQYF
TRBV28 CASSIGTAYTDTQYF
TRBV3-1 CASSQEDSFYGYTF
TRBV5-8 CASSLDPTGDNEQFF
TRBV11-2 CASSLSGYSPLHF
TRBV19 CASSTLHHSNQPQHF
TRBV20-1 CSARDERGRTQYF
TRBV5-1 CASSSGTANTEAFF
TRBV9 CASGQGSNQPQHF
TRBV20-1 CSARPPGQGYEQYF
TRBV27 CASSLSRGIRPEAFF
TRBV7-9 CASRGQGTENEQYF
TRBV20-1 CSAPGHLTHSGNTIYF
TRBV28 CASGGGRAYNEQFF